These 10 T cell receptor beta chains originate from one sample sequenced in a study of T cell responses to AZD1222 COVID-19 vaccine. Generated by immunoSEQ multiplex PCR, the TCRdb table keeps only in-frame clones and is missing some. Of 110,000 to 150,000 clones listed, 85% to 95% are singletons. This sample comprised peripheral blood, obtained on day 0 of AZD1222 vaccination. All receptors come from an adult in good health.

The chain uses TRBV7-2 and TRBJ2-1, with 10 bases identical to TRBD2. Germline lookup yields CDR1 SGHTA and CDR2 FQGNSA. The CDR3 runs to 14 residues. Unmatched junction bases numbered 0, after V lost 2 bases and J lost 5 bases. The CDR3, as DNA: TGTGCCAGCAGCTTACTAGCGGGAGACAATGAGCAGTTCTTC. This sequence encodes CASSLLAGDNEQFF.

This clone has a count of ten or more. The chain carries TRBV6-5 and TRBJ2-1; D possibly corresponds to TRBD2 (5 bases). Germline assignment: CDR1 MNHEY and CDR2 SVGAGI. V gave up 1 base and J gave up 9 bases, with 7 bases separating them. This CDR3 has 12 amino acids. CDR3 coding DNA: TGTGCCAGCAGTTACTTAGGGAGTGAGCAGTTCTTC. Translation gives CASSYLGSEQFF.

This clone has a single count. The V and J genes are TRBV6-5 and TRBJ1-6; 8 nucleotides agree with TRBD1. Germline CDR1 is MNHEY and CDR2 is SVGAGI. Trimming at V came to 6 bases and at J to 9 bases, leaving 7 bases not matched to a gene. The CDR3 is 14 residues long. The CDR3 region is CASRPGQGGSPLHF. CDR3 DNA: TGTGCCAGCAGGCCTGGACAGGGCGGTTCACCCCTCCACTTT.

The DNA for the CDR3 is TGTGCCAGCAGTCTCCAGGGCTACGAGCAGTACTTC. This translates into CASSLQGYEQYF. The J gene is TRBJ2-7, the V gene TRBV12-3 or TRBV12-4, with D perhaps TRBD1 (5 bases). This CDR3 region has 12 residues. The V and J ends lost 5 bases and 3 bases respectively, with 8 bases between them.

This chain connects TRBV19 to TRBJ1-5; TRBD1 agrees at 8 bases. V was pared by 5 bases and J by 7 bases, with 7 bases of the junction left unmatched. The CDR3 length is 14 residues. Germline CDR1 LNHDA, CDR2 SQIVND (reference sequence). DNA of the CDR3: TGTGCCAGTAGTGTCACAGGGGGAGGGCAGCCCCAGCATTTT. It translates to CASSVTGGGQPQHF.

The chain links TRBV11-1 to TRBJ2-7, with 8 bases aligning to TRBD2. The germline CDR1 and CDR2 sequences are SGHAT and FQDESV (reference sequence). V gave up 2 bases and J gave up 1 base; unmatched junction bases: 4. CDR3 length equals 15 residues. In nucleotides, the CDR3 is TGTGCCAGCAGCTTACTAGCGGGCCATTCCTACGAGCAGTACTTC. Protein sequence: CASSLLAGHSYEQYF.

V gene TRBV2 combines with J gene TRBJ2-5, with D tentatively TRBD2 (6 bases). From germline, CDR1 is SNHLY and CDR2 FYNNEI. Trimming removed 8 bases at V and 5 bases at J, with 12 bases between. The CDR3 loop spans 12 amino acids. CDR3 loop: CASGEEGETQYF. CDR3 nucleotides: TGTGCCAGCGGGGAGGAGGGGGAGACCCAGTACTTC. Based on the CDR3 plus reference TRBV2 and TRBJ2-5, the full variable domain is EPEVTQTPSHQVTQMGQEVILRCVPISNHLYFYWYRQILGQKVEFLVSFYNNEISEKSEIFDDQFSVERPDGSNFTLKIRSTKLEDSAMYFCASGEEGETQYFGPGTRLLVL.

Worth noting for this clone: The same CDR3 is also encoded by other DNA sequences in this sample. This chain uses TRBV9 with TRBJ1-4; D unresolved. CDR3 length: 14 residues. The V and J ends lost 0 bases and 5 bases respectively, with 8 bases between them. Looked up from germline, CDR1 is SGDLS and CDR2 is YYNGEE. This chain's CDR3 is CASSVGSGNEKLFF. The CDR3 DNA follows: TGTGCCAGCAGCGTAGGGTCGGGGAATGAAAAACTGTTTTTT. The whole variable domain, filled in from reference TRBV9 and TRBJ1-4, reads DSGVTQTPKHLITATGQRVTLRCSPRSGDLSVYWYQQSLDQGLQFLIQYYNGEERAKGNILERFSAQQFPDLHSELNLSSLELGDSALYFCASSVGSGNEKLFFGSGTQLSVL.

About this clone: Other DNA sequences in the sample encode the same CDR3. The chain couples TRBV6-5 to TRBJ1-1; D ambiguous. Trimming took off 8 bases at V and 0 bases at J, with 4 bases between the two ends. The CDR3 has 11 amino acids. CDR1 MNHEY and CDR2 SVGAGI come from the germline V gene. DNA for the CDR3: TGTGCCAGCCGGATGAACACTGAAGCTTTCTTT. Translation: CASRMNTEAFF.

Remarks on this clone: This sample includes further DNA sequences coding for the same CDR3. The rearrangement uses TRBV28 and TRBJ1-1; D gene unclear. Germline loops: CDR1 MDHEN, CDR2 SYDVKM. The V gene lost 2 bases and the J gene lost 2 bases, with 6 bases spanning the gap. CDR3 length: 13 residues. The CDR3 DNA sequence: TGTGCCAGCAGTTTAGCAGGTAACACTGAAGCTTTCTTT. Residues: CASSLAGNTEAFF.